The subject of this entry is one T cell receptor beta chain. The antigen is not known. Each donor's status was that of a healthy bone marrow donor. This sample was included in a study of cytomegalovirus exposure and HLA in healthy donors. On the study more broadly: From 150 million to 200 million T cells, an earlier analysis saw under 140 million unique TCR beta sequences. Early on, a data release was issued that held some 85 million unique TCRs from HLA-typed donors. Study-level findings and limits: For TCR beta chains, V- and J-gene trimming was later linked to a missense DCLRE1C variant.

The PCR employed 60 Vbeta primers together with 13 Jbeta primers. Only in-frame clones appear in the TCRdb table, and some are missing; sequencing was by immunoSEQ multiplex PCR. The table includes 200,000 to 250,000 clones, approximately 80% detected once. Sequences were obtained from PBMCs. The TCR sequence derives from a girl aged 2 to 10 in good health and CMV-seronegative.

The CDR3: CASSSPFGGTDTQYF. The CDR3 nucleotides are TGTGCCAGCAGCTCTCCCTTCGGGGGCACAGATACGCAGTATTTT. This sequence joins TRBV13 and TRBJ2-3, with D tentatively TRBD2 (5 bases). The CDR3 totals 15 residues. With 4 bases removed from V and 1 base from J, the gap between germline ends came to 12 bases. Germline CDR1 PRHDT, CDR2 FYEKMQ (reference sequence).